Below are 10 T cell receptor beta chains sequenced from a single sample in a study of blood T cell repertoires in COVID-19. Assay used: immunoSEQ multiplex PCR; TCRdb lists only in-frame clones, some missing. In the table there are about 160,000 clones, roughly 80% of which are singletons. The sample comprised PBMCs or T cells enriched from blood (not recorded which). The receptors were gathered from a woman aged 55-75 years who had recovered from COVID-19.

The V call is TRBV5-6, the J call TRBJ2-1, with 11 bases that match TRBD2. V trimming: 3 bases; J trimming: 4 bases; junction bases outside the gene matches: 9. This CDR3 has 17 residues. Germline V gene data show CDR1 as SGHDT and CDR2 as YYEEEE. The CDR3 protein is CASSSPGTSGVYNEQFF. CDR3 in DNA: TGTGCCAGCAGCTCCCCCGGGACTAGCGGCGTTTACAATGAGCAGTTCTTC.

CDR3 DNA: TGTGCCAGTAGTATACAATCGGGAATTTACACTGAAGCTTTCTTT. This gives the protein CASSIQSGIYTEAFF. The chain has TRBV19 and TRBJ1-1; D remains ambiguous. This CDR3 is built from 15 residues. Looked up from germline, CDR1 is LNHDA and CDR2 is SQIVND (reference sequence). V was cut by 2 bases and J by 3 bases, with 13 bases left in between. Together with reference TRBV19 and TRBJ1-1, the CDR3 gives the full variable domain: DGGITQSPKYLFRKEGQNVTLSCEQNLNHDAMYWYRQDPGQGLRLIYYSQIVNDFQKGDIAEGYSVSREKKESFPLTVTSAQKNPTAFYLCASSIQSGIYTEAFFGQGTRLTVV.

V is TRBV12-1 and J is TRBJ1-2. TRBV12-1 is a pseudogene segment. The length of the CDR3 is 12 residues. The CDR3 DNA sequence: TGTGCCAGCAGCTTTTCCGCAGCGGGCTACACCTTC. It encodes CASSFSAAGYTF.

The chain couples TRBV18 to TRBJ2-3, with D possibly matching TRBD2 (5 bases). The germline gives CDR1 KGHSH, CDR2 LQKENI. This CDR3 has 14 amino acids. V was pared by 3 bases and J by 8 bases, with 15 bases between. The CDR3 region is CASSPLEGWGTQYF. The CDR3 DNA reads TGTGCCAGCTCACCCCTAGAGGGCTGGGGTACGCAGTATTTT.

The sample holds a few counts of this clone. The chain links TRBV30 to TRBJ2-6; TRBD1 is a possible D gene (6 bases). CDR1 and CDR2 (germline): GTSNPN, SVGIG (reference sequence). The CDR3 has 16 residues. Trimming stripped 2 bases from V and 7 bases from J, with 18 bases between. CDR3 region: CAWSPKFRGAANVLTF. CDR3 coding DNA: TGTGCCTGGAGTCCTAAATTCAGGGGAGCAGCCAACGTCCTGACTTTC.

CDR3 loop: CASSVDNRGTGGYTF. The CDR3 nucleotides are TGTGCCAGCAGCGTAGATAACAGGGGGACAGGCGGCTACACCTTC. V gene TRBV9 combines with J gene TRBJ1-2, with 8 nucleotides matching TRBD1. The CDR3 consists of 15 residues. J was trimmed by 8 bases and V by 0 bases; bases with no gene match: 9. Looked up from germline, CDR1 is SGDLS and CDR2 is YYNGEE. Looking up the rest from reference TRBV9 and TRBJ1-2 gives the full variable domain: DSGVTQTPKHLITATGQRVTLRCSPRSGDLSVYWYQQSLDQGLQFLIQYYNGEERAKGNILERFSAQQFPDLHSELNLSSLELGDSALYFCASSVDNRGTGGYTFGSGTRLTVV.

The rearrangement links TRBV28 to TRBJ1-2, with D possibly being TRBD1 (6 bases). Trimming pared 3 bases from V and 7 bases from J, leaving 15 bases between. The germline V gene has CDR1 MDHEN and CDR2 SYDVKM. The CDR3 has 14 residues. The CDR3 loop reads CASSLVPGAGGYTF. CDR3 nucleotide sequence: TGTGCCAGCAGTTTGGTCCCAGGGGCTGGTGGCTACACCTTC.

This clone appeared once. The V gene is TRBV6-6, the J gene TRBJ2-4; D might be TRBD1 (6 bases). Germline V gene sequence: CDR1 MNHNY, CDR2 SVGAGI (reference sequence). CDR3 size: 13 residues. V lost 3 bases to trimming and J lost 8 bases, with 11 bases between them. CDR3 sequence reads: CASSYSGADIQYF. In DNA form, the CDR3 reads TGTGCCAGCAGTTATTCAGGGGCGGACATTCAGTACTTC.

The rearrangement links TRBV29-1 to TRBJ1-2; D is ambiguous. Germline CDR1 is SQVTM and CDR2 is ANQGSEA. This CDR3 spans 14 amino acids. Trimming pared 4 bases from V and 0 bases from J, leaving 12 bases between. The CDR3 sequence is CSVGYGASNYGYTF. The CDR3, as DNA: TGCAGCGTTGGGTACGGAGCCTCTAACTATGGCTACACCTTC.

The chain links TRBV4-1 to TRBJ2-2; a possible D gene is TRBD2 (5 bases). This CDR3 is built from 17 residues. Deletions cut 0 bases from V and 0 bases from J, with 11 bases between. In germline, CDR1 is MGHRA, CDR2 YSYEKL. Here the CDR3 reads CASSQDGLFANTGELFF. DNA of the CDR3: TGCGCCAGCAGCCAAGATGGACTGTTCGCGAACACCGGGGAGCTGTTTTTT.